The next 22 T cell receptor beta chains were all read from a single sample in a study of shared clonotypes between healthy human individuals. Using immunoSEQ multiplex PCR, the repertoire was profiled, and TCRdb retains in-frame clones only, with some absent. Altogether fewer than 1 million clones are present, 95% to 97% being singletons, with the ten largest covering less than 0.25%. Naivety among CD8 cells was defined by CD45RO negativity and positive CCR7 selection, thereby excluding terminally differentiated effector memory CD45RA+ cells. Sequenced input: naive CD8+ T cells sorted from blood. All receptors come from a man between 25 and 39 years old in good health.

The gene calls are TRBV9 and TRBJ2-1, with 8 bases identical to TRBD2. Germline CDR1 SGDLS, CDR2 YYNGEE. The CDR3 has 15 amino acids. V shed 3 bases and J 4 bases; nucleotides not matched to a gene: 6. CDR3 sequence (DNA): TGTGCCAGCAGCGCAGAGGGACTAGAATACAATGAGCAGTTCTTC. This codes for CASSAEGLEYNEQFF.

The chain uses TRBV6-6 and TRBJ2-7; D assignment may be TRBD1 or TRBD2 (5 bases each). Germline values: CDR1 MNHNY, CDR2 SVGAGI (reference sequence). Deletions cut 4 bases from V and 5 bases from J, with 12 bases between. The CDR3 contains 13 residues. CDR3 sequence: CASSFLTGHEQYF. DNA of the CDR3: TGTGCCAGCAGTTTCCTTACGGGACACGAGCAGTACTTC.

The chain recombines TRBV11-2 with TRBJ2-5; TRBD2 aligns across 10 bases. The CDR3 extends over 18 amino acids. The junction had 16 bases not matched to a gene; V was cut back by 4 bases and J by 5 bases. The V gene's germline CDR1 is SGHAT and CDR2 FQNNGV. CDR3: CASSSYSGTSVQRETQYF. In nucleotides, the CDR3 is TGTGCCAGCAGCTCATACTCCGGGACTAGCGTACAAAGGGAGACCCAGTACTTC.

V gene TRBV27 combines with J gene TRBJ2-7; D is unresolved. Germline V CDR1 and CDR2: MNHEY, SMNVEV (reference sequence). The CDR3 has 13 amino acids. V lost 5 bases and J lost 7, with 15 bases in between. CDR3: CASSPGLKWEQYF. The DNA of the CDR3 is TGTGCCAGCAGTCCCGGGCTCAAGTGGGAGCAGTACTTC.

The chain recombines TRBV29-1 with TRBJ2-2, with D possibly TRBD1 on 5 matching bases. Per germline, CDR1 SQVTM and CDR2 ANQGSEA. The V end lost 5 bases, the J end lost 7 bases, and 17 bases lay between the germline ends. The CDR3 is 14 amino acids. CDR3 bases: TGCAGCGTTTCCAGGCAGGGTAGAGGCGGGGAGCTGTTTTTT. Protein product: CSVSRQGRGGELFF.

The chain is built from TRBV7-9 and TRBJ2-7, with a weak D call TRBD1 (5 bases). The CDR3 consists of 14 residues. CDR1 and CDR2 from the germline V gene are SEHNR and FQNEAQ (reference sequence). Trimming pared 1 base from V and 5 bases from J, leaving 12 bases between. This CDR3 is CASSLGQGRDEQYF. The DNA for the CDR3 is TGTGCCAGCAGCTTAGGGCAGGGTAGGGACGAGCAGTACTTC.

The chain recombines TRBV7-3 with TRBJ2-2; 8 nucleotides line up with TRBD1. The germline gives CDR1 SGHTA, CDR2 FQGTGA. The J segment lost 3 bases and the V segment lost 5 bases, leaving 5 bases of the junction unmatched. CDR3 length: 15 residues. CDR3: CASSGGQEYTGELFF. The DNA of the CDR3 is TGTGCCAGCAGCGGGGGACAGGAGTACACCGGGGAGCTGTTTTTT. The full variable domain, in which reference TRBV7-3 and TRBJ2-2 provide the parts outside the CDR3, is GAGVSQTPSNKVTEKGKYVELRCDPISGHTALYWYRQSLGQGPEFLIYFQGTGAADDSGLPNDRFFAVRPEGSVSTLKIQRTERGDSAVYLCASSGGQEYTGELFFGEGSRLTVL.

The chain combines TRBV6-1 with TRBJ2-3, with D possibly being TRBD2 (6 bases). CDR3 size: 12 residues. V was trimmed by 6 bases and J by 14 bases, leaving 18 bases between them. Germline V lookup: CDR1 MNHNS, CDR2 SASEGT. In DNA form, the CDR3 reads TGTGCCAGCAGCACCCGCCCCCGGGAGTCGTATTTT. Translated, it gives CASSTRPRESYF.

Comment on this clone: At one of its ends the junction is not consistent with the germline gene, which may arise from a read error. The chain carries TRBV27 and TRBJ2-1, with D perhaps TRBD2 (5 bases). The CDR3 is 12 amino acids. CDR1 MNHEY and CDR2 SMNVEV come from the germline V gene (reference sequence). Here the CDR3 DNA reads TGTGCCAGCAGCCCTCCGGGAAAGGCGGCCGTCTTC. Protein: CASSPPGKAAVF.

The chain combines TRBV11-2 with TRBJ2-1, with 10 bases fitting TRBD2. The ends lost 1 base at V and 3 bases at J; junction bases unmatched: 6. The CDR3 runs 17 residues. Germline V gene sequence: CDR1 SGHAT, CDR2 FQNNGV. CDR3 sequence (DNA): TGTGCCAGCAGCTTAGGAACGCTAGCGGGAGTCTACAATGAGCAGTTCTTC. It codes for CASSLGTLAGVYNEQFF.

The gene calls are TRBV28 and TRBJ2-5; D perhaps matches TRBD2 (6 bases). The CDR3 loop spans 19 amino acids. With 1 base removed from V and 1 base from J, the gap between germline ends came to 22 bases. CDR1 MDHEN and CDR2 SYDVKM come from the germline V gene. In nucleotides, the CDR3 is TGTGCCAGCAGTTTATTGGGGGGTTCCTTAAACATTGCCCAAGAGACCCAGTACTTC. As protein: CASSLLGGSLNIAQETQYF.

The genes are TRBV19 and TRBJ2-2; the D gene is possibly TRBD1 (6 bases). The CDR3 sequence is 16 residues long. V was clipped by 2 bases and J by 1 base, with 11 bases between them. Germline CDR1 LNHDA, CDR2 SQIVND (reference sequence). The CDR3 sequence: CASSIFTGRNTGELFF. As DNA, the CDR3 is TGTGCCAGTAGTATATTTACAGGGAGGAACACCGGGGAGCTGTTTTTT.

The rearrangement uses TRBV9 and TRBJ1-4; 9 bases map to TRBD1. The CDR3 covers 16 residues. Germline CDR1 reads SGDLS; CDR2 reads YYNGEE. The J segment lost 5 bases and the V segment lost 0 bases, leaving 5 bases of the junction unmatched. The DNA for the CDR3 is TGTGCCAGCAGCGTAGGGGTGGGACAGGGAAATGAAAAACTGTTTTTT. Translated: CASSVGVGQGNEKLFF.

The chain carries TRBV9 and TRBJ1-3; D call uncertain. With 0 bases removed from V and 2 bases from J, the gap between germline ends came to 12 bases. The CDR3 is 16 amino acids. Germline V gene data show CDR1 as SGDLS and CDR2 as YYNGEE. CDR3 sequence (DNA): TGTGCCAGCAGCGTAGTTTCCGACTTGACTGGAAACACCATATATTTT. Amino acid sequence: CASSVVSDLTGNTIYF.

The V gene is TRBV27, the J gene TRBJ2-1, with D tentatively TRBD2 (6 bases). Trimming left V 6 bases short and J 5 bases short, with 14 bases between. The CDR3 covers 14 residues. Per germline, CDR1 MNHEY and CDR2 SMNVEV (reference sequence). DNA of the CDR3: TGTGCCAGCAGGACGAGCGGGTATGACAATGAGCAGTTCTTC. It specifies CASRTSGYDNEQFF.

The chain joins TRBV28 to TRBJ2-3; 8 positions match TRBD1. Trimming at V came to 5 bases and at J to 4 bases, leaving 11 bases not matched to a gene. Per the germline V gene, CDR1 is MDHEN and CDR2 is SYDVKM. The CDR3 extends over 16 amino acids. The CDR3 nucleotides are TGTGCCAGCAGTCCTACGAAGGACAGGGAGGCAGATACGCAGTATTTT. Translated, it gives CASSPTKDREADTQYF.

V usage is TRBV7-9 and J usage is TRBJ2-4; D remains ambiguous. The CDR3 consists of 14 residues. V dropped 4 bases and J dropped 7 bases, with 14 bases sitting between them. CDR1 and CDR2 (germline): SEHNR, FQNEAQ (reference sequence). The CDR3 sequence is CASSSPNKPNIQYF. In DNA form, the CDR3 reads TGTGCCAGCAGCTCCCCCAACAAGCCCAACATTCAGTACTTC.

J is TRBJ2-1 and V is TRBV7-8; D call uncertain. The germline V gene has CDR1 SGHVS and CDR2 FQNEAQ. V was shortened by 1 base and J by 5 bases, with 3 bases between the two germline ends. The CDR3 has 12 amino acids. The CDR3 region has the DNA TGTGCCAGCAGCTTAGAGGACAATGAGCAGTTCTTC. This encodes CASSLEDNEQFF. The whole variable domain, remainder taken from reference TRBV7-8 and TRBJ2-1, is GAGVSQSPRYKVAKRGQDVALRCDPISGHVSLFWYQQALGQGPEFLTYFQNEAQLDKSGLPSDRFFAERPEGSVSTLKIQRTQQEDSAVYLCASSLEDNEQFFGPGTRLTVL.

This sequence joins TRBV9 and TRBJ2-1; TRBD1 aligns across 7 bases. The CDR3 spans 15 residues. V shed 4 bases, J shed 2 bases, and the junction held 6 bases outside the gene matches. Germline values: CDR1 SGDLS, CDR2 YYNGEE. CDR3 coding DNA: TGTGCCAGCAGCTTTCTGACAGGGACCTACAATGAGCAGTTCTTC. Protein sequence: CASSFLTGTYNEQFF. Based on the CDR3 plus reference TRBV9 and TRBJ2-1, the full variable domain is DSGVTQTPKHLITATGQRVTLRCSPRSGDLSVYWYQQSLDQGLQFLIQYYNGEERAKGNILERFSAQQFPDLHSELNLSSLELGDSALYFCASSFLTGTYNEQFFGPGTRLTVL.

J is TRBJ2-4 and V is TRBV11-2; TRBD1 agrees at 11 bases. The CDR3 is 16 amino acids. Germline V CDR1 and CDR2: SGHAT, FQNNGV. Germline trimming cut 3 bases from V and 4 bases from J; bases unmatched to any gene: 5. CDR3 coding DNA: TGTGCCAGCAGCTTGGGACAGGGGGACAGAAAAAACATTCAGTACTTC. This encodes CASSLGQGDRKNIQYF.

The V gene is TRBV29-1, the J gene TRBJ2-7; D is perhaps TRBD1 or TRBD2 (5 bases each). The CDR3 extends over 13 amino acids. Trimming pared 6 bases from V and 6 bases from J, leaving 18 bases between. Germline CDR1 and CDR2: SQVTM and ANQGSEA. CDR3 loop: CSVVSGPRPEQYF. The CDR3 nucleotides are TGCAGCGTCGTTTCGGGGCCCAGGCCCGAGCAGTACTTC.

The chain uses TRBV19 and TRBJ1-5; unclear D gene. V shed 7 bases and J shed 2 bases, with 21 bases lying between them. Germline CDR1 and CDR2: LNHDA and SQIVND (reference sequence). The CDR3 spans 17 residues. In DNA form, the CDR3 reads TGTGCCAGTAACCTTATCGTGGCAGGCGAGCGCAATCAGCCCCAGCATTTT. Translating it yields CASNLIVAGERNQPQHF.